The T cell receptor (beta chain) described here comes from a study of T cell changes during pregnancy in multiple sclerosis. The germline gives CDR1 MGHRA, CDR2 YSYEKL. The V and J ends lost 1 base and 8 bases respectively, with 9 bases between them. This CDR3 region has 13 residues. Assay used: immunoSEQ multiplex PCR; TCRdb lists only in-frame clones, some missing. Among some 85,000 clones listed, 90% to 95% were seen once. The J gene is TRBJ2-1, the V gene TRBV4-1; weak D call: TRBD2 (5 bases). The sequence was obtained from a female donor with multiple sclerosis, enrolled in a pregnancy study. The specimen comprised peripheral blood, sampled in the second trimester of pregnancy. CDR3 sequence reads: CASSQAGLYEQFF. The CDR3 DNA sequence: TGCGCCAGCAGCCAAGCTGGACTTTATGAGCAGTTCTTC.